The next 26 T cell receptor beta chains were all read from a single sample in a study of T cells after yellow fever vaccination. Each CDR3 protein is one row after TCRdb ran MiXCR on the 5' RACE reads. The sample lists under 400,000 distinct CDR3 sequences; around 12% were seen once. Material: CD4+ T cells sorted from PBMCs, obtained 15 days after the yellow fever booster vaccination. Every receptor here comes from a man aged 18 to 35 who received the YFV17D yellow fever vaccine.

The chain is built from TRBV4-2 and TRBJ2-1; no clear D. Per germline, CDR1 LGHNA and CDR2 YNFKEQ. The CDR3 runs to 15 residues. The V gene lost 3 bases and the J gene lost 10 bases, with 19 bases spanning the gap. The CDR3: CASSQKGGYLGEQFF. CDR3 bases: TGTGCCAGCAGCCAGAAGGGCGGCTACCTTGGGGAGCAGTTCTTC.

The rearrangement uses TRBV5-1 and TRBJ2-3; D is unresolved. Germline assignment: CDR1 SGHRS and CDR2 YFSETQ. With 1 base removed from V and 2 bases from J, the gap between germline ends came to 2 bases. The CDR3 contains 12 residues. The CDR3 here is CASSLPTDTQYF. The CDR3, as DNA: TGCGCCAGCAGCTTGCCCACAGATACGCAGTATTTT.

V is TRBV5-1 and J is TRBJ1-4; tentatively, D is TRBD1 (5 bases). This CDR3 comprises 16 residues. CDR1 SGHRS and CDR2 YFSETQ come from the germline V gene. The germline V and J ends were trimmed by 0 bases and 6 bases, with 15 bases remaining between them. DNA of the CDR3: TGCGCCAGCAGCTTGGGGAGTGGGGCGCGGGATGAAAAACTGTTTTTT. Translation gives CASSLGSGARDEKLFF.

The chain recombines TRBV18 with TRBJ2-7, with 7 bases matching TRBD1. The trim removed 6 bases at V and 6 bases at J, leaving 5 bases unmatched. Per germline, CDR1 KGHSH and CDR2 LQKENI. The CDR3 has 12 residues. The CDR3 DNA reads TGTGCCAGCTCGACAGGACAGGCCGAGCAGTACTTC. Translation gives CASSTGQAEQYF.

This clonotype was recorded a few times. V is TRBV5-1 and J is TRBJ2-5; 7 bases match TRBD2. V shed 1 base and J 4 bases; nucleotides not matched to a gene: 10. Germline V gene lookup returns CDR1 SGHRS and CDR2 YFSETQ. This CDR3 region has 16 residues. The CDR3 region has the DNA TGCGCCAGCAGCTTGTTCGTAGGGAGGGTGTCAGAGACCCAGTACTTC. This sequence encodes CASSLFVGRVSETQYF.

The chain uses TRBV19 and TRBJ2-3; D is unclear. The CDR3 contains 14 residues. Trimming took 1 base from V and 3 from J, leaving 8 bases between them. Germline loops: CDR1 LNHDA, CDR2 SQIVND (reference sequence). CDR3 bases: TGTGCCAGTAGTATAGCTGGGTTAACAGATACGCAGTATTTT. This codes for CASSIAGLTDTQYF.

At least ten counts were recorded for this clonotype. The genes are TRBV12-3 or TRBV12-4 and TRBJ2-1; D may be TRBD2 (7 bases). This CDR3 is built from 15 residues. V lost 2 bases to trimming and J lost 5 bases, with 13 bases between them. CDR3 coding DNA: TGTGCCAGCAGTTTAAGGACGGGGGGCCACAATGAGCAGTTCTTC. Translated, it gives CASSLRTGGHNEQFF.

The chain joins TRBV5-1 to TRBJ1-2, with no clear D. Germline-derived CDR1 and CDR2 are SGHRS and YFSETQ. The CDR3 covers 17 residues. V dropped 3 bases and J dropped 4 bases, with 22 bases sitting between them. The CDR3 is CASSSVLGPRGGYGYTF. In DNA form, the CDR3 reads TGCGCCAGCAGCTCGGTCCTTGGGCCCCGAGGTGGCTATGGCTACACCTTC.

In its sample, this clonotype was seen a few times. V is TRBV7-9 and J is TRBJ1-3; a possible D gene is TRBD1 (6 bases). The CDR3 has 17 amino acids. V was pared by 6 bases and J by 0 bases, with 18 bases between. The germline gives CDR1 SEHNR, CDR2 FQNEAQ (reference sequence). CDR3 region: CASSPSGTRFSGNTIYF. As DNA, the CDR3 is TGTGCCAGCAGTCCATCCGGGACAAGGTTCTCTGGAAACACCATATATTTT.

This clonotype was observed a few times. V usage is TRBV30 and J usage is TRBJ1-5; TRBD1 is a possible D gene (6 bases). Germline CDR1 reads GTSNPN; CDR2 reads SVGIG (reference sequence). This CDR3 is built from 13 residues. V was pared by 2 bases and J by 4 bases, with 9 bases between. The CDR3 protein is CAWSFRGNQPQHF. The CDR3 coding sequence is TGTGCCTGGAGTTTCAGGGGAAATCAGCCCCAGCATTTT.

The chain is built from TRBV20-1 and TRBJ2-1; perhaps D is TRBD1 or TRBD2 (5 bases each). The germline gives CDR1 DFQATT, CDR2 SNEGSKA (reference sequence). With 0 bases removed from V and 9 bases from J, the gap between germline ends came to 15 bases. The CDR3 has 14 amino acids. Written as DNA, the CDR3 is TGCAGTGCTAGAGATCTGTCCGGGACGGGTGAGCAGTTCTTC. This encodes CSARDLSGTGEQFF.

This clonotype was counted many times. The chain couples TRBV7-9 to TRBJ2-5, with D possibly matching TRBD2 (5 bases). V lost 4 bases to trimming and J lost 6 bases, with 15 bases between them. This CDR3 contains 14 residues. Germline V gene lookup returns CDR1 SEHNR and CDR2 FQNEAQ (reference sequence). The CDR3 nucleotides read TGTGCCAGCAGCTCCGGAGAGGGTGGGAAGACCCAGTACTTC. Protein: CASSSGEGGKTQYF.

A few counts support this clonotype. This chain joins TRBV5-1 and TRBJ2-5; TRBD2 is a possible D gene (6 bases). The CDR3 totals 15 residues. CDR1 and CDR2 (germline): SGHRS, YFSETQ. V was trimmed by 0 bases and J by 3 bases, leaving 12 bases between them. The CDR3 DNA follows: TGCGCCAGCAGCTTGGCCAGGACTACGAAAGAGACCCAGTACTTC. Translating gives CASSLARTTKETQYF.

The chain links TRBV27 to TRBJ1-6; D ambiguous. The germline V and J ends were trimmed by 4 bases and 1 base, with 14 bases remaining between them. The CDR3 extends over 17 amino acids. Germline V gives CDR1 MNHEY, CDR2 SMNVEV (reference sequence). The DNA for the CDR3 is TGTGCCAGCAGTTCCACGGGCTCGGGATCCTATAATTCACCCCTCCACTTT. As protein: CASSSTGSGSYNSPLHF.

The chain carries TRBV27 and TRBJ1-5; possibly TRBD1 for D (6 bases). The germline CDR1 and CDR2 sequences are MNHEY and SMNVEV (reference sequence). The CDR3 has 16 amino acids. Trimming pared 1 base from V and 4 bases from J, leaving 14 bases between. The CDR3 is CASSLYRPQGNQPQHF. Here the CDR3 DNA reads TGTGCCAGCAGTTTATACAGGCCGCAGGGGAATCAGCCCCAGCATTTT.

The rearrangement uses TRBV5-1 and TRBJ1-1; D is possibly TRBD1 (5 bases). The CDR3 is made up of 14 amino acids. V was trimmed by 2 bases and J by 1 base, leaving 9 bases between them. The germline V gene encodes CDR1 SGHRS and CDR2 YFSETQ. The CDR3 protein is CASSFDRTNTEAFF. The CDR3 DNA sequence: TGCGCCAGCAGCTTTGACAGAACGAACACTGAAGCTTTCTTT.

This rearrangement joins TRBV2 to TRBJ2-5, with D perhaps matching TRBD2 (6 bases). V was trimmed by 1 base and J by 4 bases, leaving 7 bases between them. In germline, CDR1 is SNHLY, CDR2 FYNNEI. The CDR3 is made up of 13 amino acids. For the CDR3, the DNA is TGTGCCAGCAGTGAAGGGAGGGCAGAGACCCAGTACTTC. Translation: CASSEGRAETQYF.

The CDR3 spells CASREAGFSSYEQYV. The CDR3 nucleotides read TGTGCCAGCAGGGAGGCAGGGTTCAGCTCCTACGAGCAGTACGTC. The rearrangement uses TRBV2 and TRBJ2-7; D might be TRBD1 or TRBD2, each matching 5 bases. The CDR3 totals 15 residues. The germline gives CDR1 SNHLY, CDR2 FYNNEI. V gave up 6 bases and J gave up 0 bases, with 15 bases separating them.

J is TRBJ1-4 and V is TRBV12-3 or TRBV12-4; 8 positions match TRBD1. This CDR3 has 14 residues. Trimming at V came to 6 bases and at J to 6 bases, leaving 6 bases not matched to a gene. The CDR3 DNA reads TGTGCCAGCAGCCCGACAGGGGTGGATGAAAAACTGTTTTTT. Amino acids: CASSPTGVDEKLFF.

This clonotype has at least ten counts. The gene calls are TRBV6-5 and TRBJ2-2, with 7 bases aligning to TRBD1. The CDR3 spans 16 residues. Germline assignment: CDR1 MNHEY and CDR2 SVGAGI. The ends lost 5 bases at V and 4 bases at J; junction bases unmatched: 10. DNA for the CDR3: TGTGCCAGCAGTCTACGGACAGGCCAGACCACCGGGGAGCTGTTTTTT. This encodes CASSLRTGQTTGELFF.

This clonotype is a singleton in its sample. V usage is TRBV7-2 and J usage is TRBJ2-3, with a tentative D call TRBD2 (5 bases). The CDR3 consists of 14 residues. Looked up from germline, CDR1 is SGHTA and CDR2 is FQGNSA. Trimming removed 5 bases from V and 6 bases from J, with 15 bases in between. The CDR3 sequence is CASSPPTRSDTQYF. The CDR3 DNA reads TGTGCCAGCAGCCCCCCCACTAGATCCGATACGCAGTATTTT.

The rearrangement uses TRBV2 and TRBJ1-1; no clear D. The CDR3 is 14 residues long. The germline V gene encodes CDR1 SNHLY and CDR2 FYNNEI. V was clipped by 3 bases and J by 5 bases, with 13 bases between them. The CDR3 DNA sequence: TGTGCCAGCAGTGATGAGGGCAGAGGGACTGAAGCTTTCTTT. This codes for CASSDEGRGTEAFF.

J is TRBJ1-2 and V is TRBV6-1; 10 bases line up with TRBD1. The CDR3 sequence is 15 residues long. The ends lost 1 base at V and 6 bases at J; junction bases unmatched: 5. The V gene's germline CDR1 is MNHNS and CDR2 SASEGT. The CDR3 sequence is CASSEVAGQGHGYTF. As DNA, the CDR3 is TGTGCCAGCAGTGAAGTAGCGGGACAGGGGCATGGCTACACCTTC.

The chain joins TRBV20-1 to TRBJ2-3; D may be TRBD2 (5 bases). CDR3 length: 13 amino acids. Trimming stripped 7 bases from V and 1 base from J, with 12 bases between. The germline V gene encodes CDR1 DFQATT and CDR2 SNEGSKA (reference sequence). The CDR3 DNA reads TGCAGTGGAGGGATTCGAGGCACAGATACGCAGTATTTT. It yields the protein CSGGIRGTDTQYF.

The chain combines TRBV7-9 with TRBJ2-3; D unclear. Trimming removed 4 bases from V and 2 bases from J, with 16 bases in between. This CDR3 has 16 amino acids. Per germline, CDR1 SEHNR and CDR2 FQNEAQ (reference sequence). The CDR3 loop is CASSYEANSPTDTQYF. CDR3 nucleotides: TGTGCCAGCAGCTACGAGGCGAACAGCCCCACAGATACGCAGTATTTT.

CDR3 bases: TGTGCCAGCAGCTTAGCGCGCGACACCTACTATGGCTACACCTTC. Residues: CASSLARDTYYGYTF. The chain carries TRBV7-2 and TRBJ1-2, with no clear D. Germline-derived CDR1 and CDR2 are SGHTA and FQGNSA. The CDR3 spans 15 residues. V shed 0 bases and J shed 3 bases, with 11 bases lying between them. Looking up the rest from reference TRBV7-2 and TRBJ1-2 gives the full variable domain: GAGVSQSPSNKVTEKGKDVELRCDPISGHTALYWYRQSLGQGLEFLIYFQGNSAPDKSGLPSDRFSAERTGGSVSTLTIQRTQQEDSAVYLCASSLARDTYYGYTFGSGTRLTVV.